This T cell receptor beta chain was retrieved from a study of CD8 T cells in ankylosing spondylitis. Study-level points and caveats: Earlier work had already found some motif variants in reactive arthritis synovial fluid and blood. Within ankylosing spondylitis blood, a TCR beta motif made up of under 10 highly homologous variants appeared to be characteristic.

This clonotype was observed a handful of times. Its specificity is not known. Trimming took 0 bases from V and 6 from J, leaving 12 bases between them. The CDR3 consists of 15 residues. Germline CDR1 LGHDT, CDR2 YNNKEL (reference sequence). Libraries of TCR beta came from quantitative 5'-RACE with molecular barcodes. TCRdb redid the calling of the 5' RACE reads with MiXCR, one entry per CDR3 protein. The repertoire holds 250,000 or so distinct CDR3 sequences, with 20% to 30% as singletons. The TCR originated in a male donor with ankylosing spondylitis or in good health (not recorded which). This rearrangement joins TRBV3-1 to TRBJ2-4; D remains ambiguous. Sequenced: blood, either unsorted or a sorted T cell fraction (not recorded which). This chain's CDR3 is CASSQDRTPLNIQYF. DNA of the CDR3: TGTGCCAGCAGCCAAGACAGGACCCCCTTAAACATTCAGTACTTC.